Below are 22 T cell receptor beta chains sequenced from a single sample in a study of Graves' ophthalmopathy and Graves' hyperthyroidism. As the template, RNA transcripts were used to amplify TCR beta CDR3 regions. HTBI primers primed a first-round RT-PCR, and a second-round multiplex PCR followed. MiXCR, applied by TCRdb to the multiplex PCR reads, yields one record per CDR3 protein. The table lists about 230,000 distinct CDR3 sequences, about 47% of them singletons. The sequenced sample was peripheral blood. Every receptor here comes from an adult man with Graves' ophthalmopathy.

The chain couples TRBV19 to TRBJ2-7; 9 bases match TRBD2. In germline, CDR1 is LNHDA, CDR2 SQIVND (reference sequence). This CDR3 has 17 amino acids. Trimming at V came to 4 bases and at J to 0 bases, leaving 10 bases not matched to a gene. CDR3 nucleotides: TGTGCCAGTAGTACCCGCATGGCGGGAGGGAGCTCCTACGAGCAGTACTTC. It yields the protein CASSTRMAGGSSYEQYF.

V usage is TRBV12-3 or TRBV12-4 and J usage is TRBJ2-5; the D gene is possibly TRBD2 (6 bases). This CDR3 has 12 residues. The V end was cut by 6 bases, the J end by 2 bases, with 7 bases between. CDR3 DNA: TGTGCCAGCAGGGGACTTCAAGAGACCCAGTACTTC. It translates to CASRGLQETQYF.

This clonotype was detected only a few times. The V call is TRBV7-9, the J call TRBJ2-5; the D gene could be TRBD1 or TRBD2 (5 bases each). The CDR3 length is 14 residues. Per germline, CDR1 SEHNR and CDR2 FQNEAQ (reference sequence). Trimming took 1 base from V and 3 from J, leaving 9 bases between them. The CDR3 DNA reads as TGTGCCAGCAGCTTAGGGGGGACGGAAGAGACCCAGTACTTC. Translation gives CASSLGGTEETQYF.

The V gene is TRBV5-5, the J gene TRBJ1-2; weak D call: TRBD1 (6 bases). Between the trimmed V and J ends, which lost 5 bases and 4 bases, there was a span of 15 bases. The CDR3 runs 14 residues. Germline V gene sequence: CDR1 SGHKS, CDR2 YYEKEE (reference sequence). CDR3 sequence reads: CASSYGRGFYGYTF. As DNA, the CDR3 is TGTGCCAGCAGTTATGGCAGGGGCTTCTATGGCTACACCTTC.

As DNA, the CDR3 is TGTGCCAGCAGTGCTGGGGGGGCGAACACCGGGGAGCTGTTTTTT. Protein product: CASSAGGANTGELFF. The chain uses TRBV2 and TRBJ2-2; 7 nucleotides agree with TRBD2. The V segment lost 4 bases and the J segment 0 bases; nucleotides outside the gene matches: 2. The CDR3 consists of 15 residues. From germline, CDR1 is SNHLY and CDR2 FYNNEI.

The V gene is TRBV5-1, the J gene TRBJ1-1; unclear D gene. The V and J ends lost 4 bases and 2 bases respectively, with 9 bases between them. The germline V gene has CDR1 SGHRS and CDR2 YFSETQ. This CDR3 comprises 13 residues. The CDR3 DNA reads TGCGCCAGCAGCCTTCAGGACAACACTGAAGCTTTCTTT. It translates to CASSLQDNTEAFF.

The V call is TRBV12-3 or TRBV12-4, the J call TRBJ2-7; 7 nucleotides align to TRBD2. The CDR3 runs to 16 residues. V gave up 4 bases and J gave up 4 bases; unmatched junction bases: 13. The CDR3 protein is CASSYSMAGDMYEQYF. In DNA, the CDR3 is TGTGCCAGCAGTTACTCAATGGCGGGAGATATGTACGAGCAGTACTTC.

CDR3 region: CASRPSSGNTIYF. DNA of the CDR3: TGTGCCAGCAGGCCGAGCTCTGGAAACACCATATATTTT. The chain uses TRBV12-3 or TRBV12-4 and TRBJ1-3, with unresolved D. Trimming left V 6 bases short and J 0 bases short, with 6 bases between. The CDR3 runs to 13 residues.

This clonotype was observed many times. This sequence joins TRBV29-1 and TRBJ1-2; TRBD1 is a possible D gene (5 bases). Germline V lookup: CDR1 SQVTM, CDR2 ANQGSEA. Trimming removed 7 bases at V and 6 bases at J, with 15 bases between. The CDR3 runs to 12 residues. The DNA of the CDR3 is TGCAGCGGCACAAGGGGAGGGGATGGCTACACCTTC. Translation: CSGTRGGDGYTF.

In this sample, this clonotype turned up once. The junction shows a germline mismatch at one end, possibly a read error. The V and J genes are TRBV10-3 and TRBJ2-7; TRBD2 agrees at 8 bases. CDR1 is ENHRY and CDR2 is SYGVKD in the germline V gene. CDR3 length: 15 amino acids. This chain's CDR3 is CASSYRIAGQYEQYF. The DNA of the CDR3 is TGTGCCAGCAGTTACCGGATAGCGGGGCAGTACGAGCAGTACTTC.

This clonotype was recorded a few times. This chain uses TRBV9 with TRBJ2-2; 9 positions match TRBD2. The CDR3 extends over 16 amino acids. The V gene's germline CDR1 is SGDLS and CDR2 YYNGEE. The V gene end was trimmed by 0 bases and the J gene end by 4 bases; junction bases not matched to a gene: 4. The CDR3 DNA follows: TGTGCCAGCAGCGTAGATCCTAGCGGGGTCACCGGGGAGCTGTTTTTT. It encodes CASSVDPSGVTGELFF.

This clonotype was recorded only once. The chain couples TRBV29-1 to TRBJ1-5; 8 positions match TRBD1. The V segment lost 2 bases and the J segment 1 base; nucleotides outside the gene matches: 10. Germline CDR1 is SQVTM and CDR2 is ANQGSEA. The CDR3 has 17 residues. The chain's CDR3 is CSVERGVDRGSNQPQHF. DNA for the CDR3: TGCAGCGTTGAAAGGGGAGTTGACAGGGGAAGCAATCAGCCCCAGCATTTT.

Turning to this clonotype: This may be a read error, as it is one base from a much larger clone. The genes are TRBV10-3 and TRBJ1-2, with 9 bases that match TRBD1. The V gene's germline CDR1 is ENHRY and CDR2 SYGVKD. The CDR3 runs 14 residues. CDR3 nucleotide sequence: TGTGCCAGCAGCCTCCAACGGGACAGGGATGGCTGCACCTTC. Its translation: CASSLQRDRDGCTF.

This chain links TRBV2 with TRBJ1-2, with a weak D call TRBD1 (5 bases). The CDR3 runs to 11 residues. V gave up 8 bases and J gave up 2 bases, with 6 bases separating them. Per germline, CDR1 SNHLY and CDR2 FYNNEI. The CDR3 reads CASGANYGYTF. The CDR3 DNA reads TGTGCCAGCGGGGCCAACTATGGCTACACCTTC.

In the case of this clonotype: Relative to the germline gene, one junction end is altered; a read error may explain this. The V gene is TRBV10-3, the J gene TRBJ1-1; weak D call: TRBD1 (5 bases). Germline CDR1 reads ENHRY; CDR2 reads SYGVKD. The CDR3 contains 14 residues. In nucleotides, the CDR3 is TGTGCCAGCAGTGATCGGGGCTCGAACACTGAAGCTTTCTTT. It yields the protein CASSDRGSNTEAFF.

V and J are TRBV2 and TRBJ1-1; tentatively, D is TRBD1 (5 bases). Per germline, CDR1 SNHLY and CDR2 FYNNEI. This CDR3 is built from 12 residues. V was pared by 7 bases and J by 6 bases, with 12 bases between. CDR3 nucleotide sequence: TGTGCCAGCATAGCAGGGATGGCTGAAGCTTTCTTT. This translates into CASIAGMAEAFF.

A few counts support this clonotype. The chain combines TRBV24-1 with TRBJ2-2, with a tentative D call TRBD2 (6 bases). The CDR3 is 15 residues long. Looked up from germline, CDR1 is KGHDR and CDR2 is SFDVKD. Trimming pared 3 bases from V and 3 bases from J, leaving 10 bases between. The CDR3 here is CATSDADYDTGELFF. The DNA for the CDR3 is TGTGCCACCAGTGATGCGGACTATGACACCGGGGAGCTGTTTTTT.

A word on this clonotype: A read error may account for a junction end that differs from germline. This chain connects TRBV7-3 to TRBJ1-2; the D gene is possibly TRBD1 (5 bases). CDR1 and CDR2 (germline): SGHTA, FQGTGA. This CDR3 comprises 13 residues. CDR3 in amino acids: CASSLPDRVKTHF. CDR3 bases: TGTGCCAGCAGCCTCCCTGACAGAGTAAAAACCCACTTC.

As for this clonotype: The junction departs from the called germline gene at one end, perhaps through a read error. The rearrangement links TRBV7-7 to TRBJ2-5; D unresolved. The CDR3 is 14 amino acids. Germline CDR1 reads SSHAT; CDR2 reads FNYEAQ (reference sequence). DNA of the CDR3: TGTGCTAGCAGCTTAGCCTTGGGTGTAGAGACCCAGTACTTC. Amino acid sequence: CASSLALGVETQYF.

This chain joins TRBV25-1 and TRBJ1-5, with D maybe TRBD1 (6 bases). The germline CDR1 and CDR2 sequences are MGHDK and SYGVNS. Trimming shortened V by 11 bases and J by 3 bases, and 17 bases separated the two germline ends. The CDR3 contains 14 residues. The CDR3 reads CAWNDQGFNQPQHF. Written as DNA, the CDR3 is TGTGCCTGGAACGATCAGGGGTTCAATCAGCCCCAGCATTTT.

With regard to this clonotype: The junction shows a germline mismatch at one end, possibly a read error. This chain joins TRBV7-7 and TRBJ2-7; 7 bases line up with TRBD1. The germline gives CDR1 SSHAT, CDR2 FNYEAQ (reference sequence). This CDR3 comprises 13 residues. The CDR3, as DNA: TGTGCTAGCAGCTTAAGACAGGGAAACGAGCAGTACTTC. This codes for CASSLRQGNEQYF.

In its sample, this clonotype was seen many times. The gene calls are TRBV18 and TRBJ2-5; 8 nucleotides line up with TRBD1. The V gene's germline CDR1 is KGHSH and CDR2 LQKENI. V was pared by 8 bases and J by 5 bases, with 7 bases of the junction left unmatched. The CDR3 loop spans 13 amino acids. In DNA form, the CDR3 reads TGTGCCAGCAAAATTGGACAGGGCGAGACCCAGTACTTC. This encodes CASKIGQGETQYF.